A single sample gave rise to the 26 T cell receptor beta chains below, sequenced in a study of T cells in Graves' hyperthyroidism and ophthalmopathy. Researchers amplified the TCR beta CDR3 regions from RNA transcripts. The primer set for the first-round RT-PCR of the TCR CDR3 was HTBI. TCRdb redid the calling of the multiplex PCR reads with MiXCR, one entry per CDR3 protein. The table lists about 770,000 distinct CDR3 sequences, roughly a sixth of them singletons. The sequenced material came from blood. The origin of the receptors is a woman between 45 and 60 years old with Graves' hyperthyroidism that later progressed to Graves' ophthalmopathy.

The sample holds many counts of this clonotype. CDR3 protein: CASSPTSGGGDEQFF. CDR3 nucleotides: TGTGCCAGCAGCCCTACTAGCGGGGGTGGCGATGAGCAGTTCTTC. The chain carries TRBV3-1 and TRBJ2-1, with 11 nucleotides matching TRBD2. Germline loops: CDR1 LGHDT, CDR2 YNNKEL (reference sequence). The CDR3 contains 15 residues. V shed 4 bases, J shed 8 bases, and the junction held 7 bases outside the gene matches.

To note about this clonotype: A read error may be the cause here, since a much bigger clone is one base away. This sequence joins TRBV20-1 and TRBJ2-1; tentatively, D is TRBD2 (6 bases). The germline V gene encodes CDR1 DFQATT and CDR2 SNEGSKA (reference sequence). The length of the CDR3 is 13 residues. For the CDR3, the DNA is TGCAGTGCATCGGGCGGGGTCTACAATGAGCAGCTCTTC. It specifies CSASGGVYNEQLF.

This clonotype was seen repeatedly, ten times or more. This chain connects TRBV11-2 to TRBJ1-6, with TRBD1 as a possible D gene (6 bases). The germline gives CDR1 SGHAT, CDR2 FQNNGV. The length of the CDR3 is 15 residues. The ends were cut back, 6 bases at V and 3 bases at J, with 12 bases in the middle. CDR3 in DNA: TGTGCCAGCAGTTCAGGGGTAAACTATAATTCACCCCTCCACTTT. Protein product: CASSSGVNYNSPLHF.

The table lists this clonotype with a few counts. The chain uses TRBV30 and TRBJ2-2; D may match TRBD1 or TRBD2 (6 bases each). Trimming cost V 2 bases and J 7 bases, with 20 bases left between them. From germline, CDR1 is GTSNPN and CDR2 SVGIG (reference sequence). The CDR3 is 16 amino acids. CDR3 in DNA: TGTGCCTGGAGTTTGCTTGGGGTCGGGGGCGTCGGGGAGCTGTTTTTT. As protein: CAWSLLGVGGVGELFF.

This clonotype was detected ten times or more. This chain connects TRBV27 to TRBJ1-5, with 11 bases identical to TRBD1. The CDR3 is 17 residues long. Trimming took 5 bases from V and 2 from J; bases not matched to a gene: 8. Per the germline V gene, CDR1 is MNHEY and CDR2 is SMNVEV (reference sequence). CDR3 in amino acids: CASSPYGTGGRNQPQHF. CDR3 DNA sequence: TGTGCCAGCAGTCCGTACGGGACAGGGGGACGCAATCAGCCCCAGCATTTT.

This clonotype was observed a few times. The rearrangement uses TRBV4-2 and TRBJ2-5; D may correspond to TRBD1 or TRBD2 (5 bases each). Germline lookup yields CDR1 LGHNA and CDR2 YNFKEQ. The CDR3 runs to 18 residues. Trimming removed 0 bases at V and 5 bases at J, with 22 bases between. The CDR3 DNA sequence: TGTGCCAGCAGCCAAGAGAGGGCAGGGCTTGGGCTTGTTGAGACCCAGTACTTC. Protein sequence: CASSQERAGLGLVETQYF.

This chain joins TRBV20-1 and TRBJ2-3, with D possibly matching TRBD1 (5 bases). This CDR3 contains 14 residues. Trimming removed 5 bases from V and 2 bases from J, with 14 bases in between. CDR1 is DFQATT and CDR2 is SNEGSKA in the germline V gene (reference sequence). The chain's CDR3 is CSAYRRVATDTQYF. The CDR3 nucleotides read TGCAGTGCTTACCGCAGGGTAGCCACAGATACGCAGTATTTT.

This clonotype was detected only a few times. The rearrangement joins TRBV20-1 to TRBJ2-7; D not resolved. The CDR3 loop spans 12 amino acids. Germline CDR1 DFQATT, CDR2 SNEGSKA (reference sequence). Deletions cut 6 bases from V and 4 bases from J, with 13 bases between. CDR3 residues: CSARKTRYEQYF. The CDR3 DNA is TGCAGTGCCCGCAAGACAAGATACGAGCAGTACTTC.

This clonotype occurred many times. V gene TRBV27 combines with J gene TRBJ1-5; 7 nucleotides line up with TRBD1. Germline V CDR1 and CDR2: MNHEY, SMNVEV (reference sequence). The CDR3 spans 13 residues. The V and J ends lost 4 bases and 5 bases, in that order; junction bases with no gene match: 2. CDR3: CASSWTGDQPQHF. The DNA for the CDR3 is TGTGCCAGCAGTTGGACAGGAGATCAGCCCCAGCATTTT.

With regard to this clonotype: A much larger clone sits a single nucleotide away, making a read error possible. The chain combines TRBV10-3 with TRBJ1-2; D uncertain. V dropped 3 bases and J dropped 2 bases, with 1 base sitting between them. The CDR3 length is 11 residues. Per the germline V gene, CDR1 is ENHRY and CDR2 is SYGVKD. CDR3 bases: TGTGCCATCAGTGAAAACTATGGCTACACCTTC. As protein: CAISENYGYTF.

The chain has TRBV5-5 and TRBJ2-7, with 7 bases matching TRBD1. Unmatched junction bases numbered 6, after V lost 4 bases and J lost 2 bases. Germline V CDR1 and CDR2: SGHKS, YYEKEE (reference sequence). CDR3 length: 14 residues. CDR3 DNA sequence: TGTGCCAGCAGCGGGATGACAGGGACCTACGAGCAGTACTTC. It encodes CASSGMTGTYEQYF.

This sequence joins TRBV27 and TRBJ2-1; 11 nucleotides agree with TRBD2. This CDR3 region has 16 residues. CDR1 MNHEY and CDR2 SMNVEV come from the germline V gene (reference sequence). V shed 5 bases, J shed 4 bases, and the junction held 7 bases outside the gene matches. CDR3 DNA: TGTGCCAGCAGTGACGGGACTAGCGGTTCTTACAATGAGCAGTTCTTC. Residues: CASSDGTSGSYNEQFF.

This clonotype has a handful of counts. The chain couples TRBV5-4 to TRBJ2-6, with D perhaps TRBD1 or TRBD2 (5 bases each). Trimming shortened V by 4 bases and J by 0 bases, and 17 bases separated the two germline ends. CDR1 is SGHNT, CDR2 YYREEE, per germline (reference sequence). The CDR3 loop spans 18 amino acids. The CDR3 loop is CASSIARDGSSGANVLTF. The CDR3 nucleotides read TGTGCCAGCAGCATTGCCCGGGACGGCTCCTCTGGGGCCAACGTCCTGACTTTC. The full variable domain, rest sourced from reference TRBV5-4 and TRBJ2-6, is ETGVTQSPTHLIKTRGQQVTLRCSSQSGHNTVSWYQQALGQGPQFIFQYYREEENGRGNFPPRFSGLQFPNYSSELNVNALELDDSALYLCASSIARDGSSGANVLTFGAGSRLTVL.

For this clonotype: A read error may account for a junction end that differs from germline. The gene calls are TRBV20-1 and TRBJ2-1, with D possibly called TRBD1 or TRBD2 (5 bases each). This CDR3 is built from 14 residues. The V gene's germline CDR1 is DFQATT and CDR2 SNEGSKA (reference sequence). CDR3 residues: CSAASGTSHNGQFF. Written as DNA, the CDR3 is TGCAGTGCGGCCTCGGGGACCAGCCACAATGGGCAGTTCTTC.

This clonotype was detected only a few times. The rearrangement uses TRBV6-5 and TRBJ1-2; D is undetermined. The CDR3 sequence is 12 residues long. The V and J ends lost 2 bases and 6 bases respectively, with 7 bases between them. Germline loops: CDR1 MNHEY, CDR2 SVGAGI. The CDR3: CASSYTGNGYTF. The CDR3 bases are TGTGCCAGCAGTTACACGGGGAATGGCTACACCTTC.

The gene calls are TRBV5-6 and TRBJ1-4; 7 nucleotides match TRBD1. Per the germline V gene, CDR1 is SGHDT and CDR2 is YYEEEE. The CDR3 is made up of 15 amino acids. Trimming cost V 3 bases and J 4 bases; bases outside gene matches: 6. The CDR3 nucleotides read TGTGCCAGCAGCTATATCGGACAGGTTAATGAAAAACTGTTTTTT. The encoded protein is CASSYIGQVNEKLFF. Drawing the rest from reference TRBV5-6 and TRBJ1-4, the complete variable domain is DAGVTQSPTHLIKTRGQQVTLRCSPKSGHDTVSWYQQALGQGPQFIFQYYEEEERQRGNFPDRFSGHQFPNYSSELNVNALLLGDSALYLCASSYIGQVNEKLFFGSGTQLSVL.

The sample holds many counts of this clonotype. This chain links TRBV11-3 with TRBJ2-2, with D possibly TRBD1 on 6 matching bases. CDR1 SGHNT and CDR2 YENEEA come from the germline V gene. Trimming shortened V by 6 bases and J by 0 bases, and 11 bases separated the two germline ends. The CDR3 runs to 15 residues. The CDR3: CASRQGPPNTGELFF. Written as DNA, the CDR3 is TGTGCCAGCAGACAGGGACCGCCGAACACCGGGGAGCTGTTTTTT.

V is TRBV6-1 and J is TRBJ1-3; D is uncertain. Germline loops: CDR1 MNHNS, CDR2 SASEGT. The CDR3 runs 12 residues. V was clipped by 9 bases and J by 2 bases, with 8 bases between them. CDR3 in amino acids: CASALAGNTIYF. DNA of the CDR3: TGTGCCAGTGCCCTAGCTGGAAACACCATATATTTT.

V gene TRBV7-9 combines with J gene TRBJ1-5; 9 nucleotides agree with TRBD1. The CDR3 runs to 18 residues. Unmatched junction bases numbered 13, after V lost 2 bases and J lost 5 bases. Germline CDR1 is SEHNR and CDR2 is FQNEAQ (reference sequence). The chain's CDR3 is CASSLWAPGQGIDQPQHF. The CDR3 bases are TGTGCCAGCAGCTTATGGGCTCCGGGACAGGGTATCGATCAGCCCCAGCATTTT.

This clonotype was detected many times. This chain uses TRBV3-1 with TRBJ1-2; 9 bases fit TRBD1. The V gene's germline CDR1 is LGHDT and CDR2 YNNKEL (reference sequence). This CDR3 is built from 15 residues. J gave up 4 bases and V 2 bases, and 5 bases lay outside the gene matches. CDR3 coding DNA: TGTGCCAGCAGCCAAAGGGGACAGGGAAGCTATGGCTACACCTTC. It specifies CASSQRGQGSYGYTF.

The chain couples TRBV27 to TRBJ2-3; D uncertain. Per germline, CDR1 MNHEY and CDR2 SMNVEV (reference sequence). The CDR3 consists of 15 residues. Between the trimmed V and J ends, which lost 1 base and 0 bases, there was a span of 8 bases. The CDR3 spells CASSLFSSSTDTQYF. The CDR3 DNA reads as TGTGCCAGCAGTTTATTTTCTTCTAGCACAGATACGCAGTATTTT.

This clonotype appeared a few times. This CDR3 reads CASSLGQGKNIQYF. CDR3 nucleotide sequence: TGTGCCAGCTCACTCGGACAGGGGAAAAACATTCAGTACTTC. The chain couples TRBV18 to TRBJ2-4, with 9 bases fitting TRBD1. From germline, CDR1 is KGHSH and CDR2 LQKENI. The V gene end was trimmed by 4 bases and the J gene end by 4 bases; junction bases not matched to a gene: 2. CDR3 length equals 14 residues. The variable domain in full, completed from reference TRBV18 and TRBJ2-4, reads NAGVMQNPRHLVRRRGQEARLRCSPMKGHSHVYWYRQLPEEGLKFMVYLQKENIIDESGMPKERFSAEFPKEGPSILRIQQVVRGDSAAYFCASSLGQGKNIQYFGAGTRLSVL.

The chain employs TRBV13 and TRBJ1-2, with 8 bases that match TRBD1. Germline V gives CDR1 PRHDT, CDR2 FYEKMQ (reference sequence). The CDR3 runs 13 residues. V lost 8 bases, J lost 7 bases, and 9 bases stayed unmatched. The CDR3 loop reads CASGNRGGPGYTF. In nucleotides, the CDR3 is TGTGCCAGCGGCAACAGGGGGGGGCCTGGCTACACCTTC.

V usage is TRBV6-1 and J usage is TRBJ2-7; 8 bases are a match to TRBD2. The J segment lost 2 bases and the V segment lost 6 bases, leaving 6 bases of the junction unmatched. CDR1 and CDR2 from the germline V gene are MNHNS and SASEGT. The CDR3 has 14 residues. Here the CDR3 DNA reads TGTGCCAGCAGGTTCGCGGGAGGACCCTACGAGCAGTACTTC. Encoded protein: CASRFAGGPYEQYF.

This CDR3 reads CASSQGEFGGYGYTF. The CDR3 DNA reads as TGCGCCAGCAGCCAAGGAGAGTTCGGCGGCTATGGCTACACCTTC. The rearrangement uses TRBV4-1 and TRBJ1-2; D remains ambiguous. Germline CDR1 is MGHRA and CDR2 is YSYEKL. The CDR3 covers 15 residues. Trimming shortened V by 1 base and J by 4 bases, and 13 bases separated the two germline ends.

This clonotype has a handful of counts. The J gene is TRBJ1-5, the V gene TRBV10-1; D unclear. Trimming removed 3 bases at V and 7 bases at J, with 10 bases between. Germline V gene lookup returns CDR1 WNHNN and CDR2 SYGVQD (reference sequence). The CDR3 totals 13 residues. This CDR3 is CASSERGGQPQHF. The CDR3 nucleotides are TGCGCCAGCAGTGAACGGGGAGGACAGCCCCAGCATTTT.